Sequencing of this T cell receptor (beta chain) was carried out in a study of T cell repertoires in cytomegalovirus infection. Background on the study: From public TCR beta signatures came an indication of both CMV infection and matching HLA type.

Study-level results: There were HLA-C-restricted CMV-specific TCR beta clonotypes dominating the ex vivo response.

Remarks on this clonotype: Its antigen is currently unknown.

From the reads, TCRdb called clonotypes with MiXCR, one entry per CDR3 protein. This sample yields hundreds of thousands of distinct CDR3 sequences, of which around a sixth are seen a single time; approximately 12% belongs to the top ten. CDR3 size: 15 residues. Germline values: CDR1 SGDLS, CDR2 YYNGEE. V gave up 3 bases and J gave up 3 bases, with 16 bases separating them. This sequence was found in a human donor in good health (CMV status not recorded). Some clones in this sample may be carry-over from other donors' samples. The chain employs TRBV9 and TRBJ2-7; D gene uncertain. The sequenced material came from PBMCs. The DNA of the CDR3 is TGTGCCAGCAGCGAGACACCGGACCCATACTACGAGCAGTACTTC. Translated, it gives CASSETPDPYYEQYF.